This T cell receptor beta chain was identified in a study of T cells of healthy individuals (dated by TCRdb to 2016 to 2019). This clonotype has at least ten counts. Its target antigen remains unknown. There are no base qualities to consult, and no much larger clone falls within one base. The library was obtained by 5' RACE. TCRdb records Illumina MiSeq as the sequencer. TCRdb trimmed the raw reads at Q25, called clones with MiXCR and kept productive beta chains. Each CDR3 protein gets just one entry, which takes the most common genes and DNA from the rows behind it. The sample table records approximately 58,000 distinct CDR3 sequences; 14% to 15% of these occur just once. The ten largest clones add up to 15% to 20% of the sample. Reading the germline V gene gives CDR1 MNHEY and CDR2 SVGAGI. Its CDR3 holds 13 amino acids, cysteine through phenylalanine. Only the CDR3 region is kept as DNA, spanning 39 bases read in frame from base 1. V loses 5 bases of germline sequence and J loses 2 bases, and the interval between the two ends is 10 bases.

The rearrangement combines TRBV6-5 with TRBJ2-7, with no confidently assigned D gene. The origin of this receptor is a human donor in good health. The CDR3 here reads CASSRDSTYEQYF. The DNA reads TGTGCCAGCAGTAGGGATTCGACCTACGAGCAGTACTTC.